This T cell receptor beta chain was sequenced during a study of blood T cell repertoires in COVID-19. Study-wide context: The samples span acute and convalescent COVID-19 from the United States, Italy and Spain. PBMCs, B-cell-depleted T cells, or T cells provided the cDNA or gDNA that made up the material.

This clone was observed a single time. In the original processing: Using reference gene primer amplification, nucleated cell counts were estimated. Measured with immunoSEQ multiplex PCR; TCRdb has only the in-frame clones, and not every one. V and J calls and clone size follow that table, whereas D and trimming were derived from the DNA. The table lists hundreds of thousands of clones, roughly 84% of them singletons, with about a sixth in the top ten. Germline V gene lookup returns CDR1 KGHSH and CDR2 LQKENI. This CDR3 is built from 17 residues. V was pared by 3 bases and J by 3 bases, with 19 bases between.

The sequencing input was peripheral blood. The receptor was derived from a woman of 80 years or more with active or convalescent COVID-19. The chain is built from TRBV18 and TRBJ2-3; tentative D call: TRBD2 (6 bases). CDR3 in amino acids: CASSPQQAGSSTDTQYF. In DNA form, the CDR3 reads TGTGCCAGCTCACCGCAGCAGGCGGGGTCGTCGACAGATACGCAGTATTTT.